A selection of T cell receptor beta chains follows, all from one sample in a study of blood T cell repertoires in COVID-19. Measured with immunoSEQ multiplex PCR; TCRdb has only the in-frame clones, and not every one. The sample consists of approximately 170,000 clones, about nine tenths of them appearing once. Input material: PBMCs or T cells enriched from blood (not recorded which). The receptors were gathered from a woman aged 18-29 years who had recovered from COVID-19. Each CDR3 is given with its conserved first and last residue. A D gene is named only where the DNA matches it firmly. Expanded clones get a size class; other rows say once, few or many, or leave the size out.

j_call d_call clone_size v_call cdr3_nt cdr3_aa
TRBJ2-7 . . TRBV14 TGTGCCAGCAGCCAAGAGCTCGGGGACGAGCAGTACTTC CASSQELGDEQYF
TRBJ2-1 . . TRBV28 TGTGCCAGCAGATCAAGCGAGAGCTCCTACAATGAGCAGTTCTTC CASRSSESSYNEQFF
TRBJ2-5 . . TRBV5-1 TGCGCCAGCAGATTGACGGTAGAGACCCAGTACTTC CASRLTVETQYF
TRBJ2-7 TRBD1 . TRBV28 TGTGCCAGCAGTTTATGGGTAGGGGGCGGAGTCTACGAGCAGTACTTC CASSLWVGGGVYEQYF
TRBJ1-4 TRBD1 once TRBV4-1 TGCGCCAGCAGCCAGCCGGGACAGAGCGTGGAGTTTTTT CASSQPGQSVEFF
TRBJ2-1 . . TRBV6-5 TGTGCCAGCAGTTACCAGAGACTCTCCTACAATGAGCAGTTCTTC CASSYQRLSYNEQFF
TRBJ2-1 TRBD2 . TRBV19 TGTGCCAGTAGGACAAGGGCGGGAGGACAAAATGAGCAGTTCTTC CASRTRAGGQNEQFF
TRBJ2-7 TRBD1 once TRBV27 TGTGCCAGCAGTGCACAGGGGGCGAGGTATGACGCCAACTACGAGCAGTACTTC CASSAQGARYDANYEQYF
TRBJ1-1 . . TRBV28 TGTGCCAGCAGTTTTGGGGCCGGCAGGGCCTATGTACCCAGGGACACTGAAGCTTTCTTT CASSFGAGRAYVPRDTEAFF
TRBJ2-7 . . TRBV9 TGTGCCAGCAGCGTAGCTGAAGGAGGGATTCCCTACGAGCAGTACTTC CASSVAEGGIPYEQYF
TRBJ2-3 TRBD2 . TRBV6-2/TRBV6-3 TGTGCCAGCAGCCAATTCGTCCCTAGCGGGAGCACAGATACGCAGTATTTT CASSQFVPSGSTDTQYF